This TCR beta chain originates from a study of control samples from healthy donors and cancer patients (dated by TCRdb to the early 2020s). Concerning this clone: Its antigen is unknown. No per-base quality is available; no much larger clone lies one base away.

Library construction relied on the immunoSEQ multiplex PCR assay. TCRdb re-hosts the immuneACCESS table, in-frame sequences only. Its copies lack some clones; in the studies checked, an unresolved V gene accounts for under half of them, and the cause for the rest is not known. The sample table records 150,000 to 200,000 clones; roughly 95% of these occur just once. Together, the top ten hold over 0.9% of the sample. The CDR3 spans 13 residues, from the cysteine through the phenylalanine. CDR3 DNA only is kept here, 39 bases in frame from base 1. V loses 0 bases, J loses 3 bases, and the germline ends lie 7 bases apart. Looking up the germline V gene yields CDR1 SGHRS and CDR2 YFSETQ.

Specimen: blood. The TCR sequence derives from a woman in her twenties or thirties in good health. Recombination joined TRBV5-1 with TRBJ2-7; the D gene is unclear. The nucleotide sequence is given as TGCGCCAGCAGCTTGGCCTTGAACTACGAGCAGTACTTC. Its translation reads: CASSLALNYEQYF.